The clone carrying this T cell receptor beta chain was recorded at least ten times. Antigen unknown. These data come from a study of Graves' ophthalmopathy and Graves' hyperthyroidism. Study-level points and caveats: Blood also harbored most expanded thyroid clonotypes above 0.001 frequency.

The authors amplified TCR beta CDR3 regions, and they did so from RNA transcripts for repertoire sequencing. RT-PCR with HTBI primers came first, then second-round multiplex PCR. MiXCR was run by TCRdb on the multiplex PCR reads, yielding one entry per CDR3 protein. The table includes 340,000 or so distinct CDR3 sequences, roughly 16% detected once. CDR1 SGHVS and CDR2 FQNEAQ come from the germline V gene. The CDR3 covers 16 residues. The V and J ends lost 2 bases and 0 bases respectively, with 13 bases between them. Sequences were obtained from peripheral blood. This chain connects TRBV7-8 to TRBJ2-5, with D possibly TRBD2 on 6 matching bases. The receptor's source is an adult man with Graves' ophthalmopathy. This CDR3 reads CASSLRAGLYQETQYF. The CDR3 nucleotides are TGTGCCAGCAGCTTAAGGGCGGGGCTGTACCAAGAGACCCAGTACTTC.